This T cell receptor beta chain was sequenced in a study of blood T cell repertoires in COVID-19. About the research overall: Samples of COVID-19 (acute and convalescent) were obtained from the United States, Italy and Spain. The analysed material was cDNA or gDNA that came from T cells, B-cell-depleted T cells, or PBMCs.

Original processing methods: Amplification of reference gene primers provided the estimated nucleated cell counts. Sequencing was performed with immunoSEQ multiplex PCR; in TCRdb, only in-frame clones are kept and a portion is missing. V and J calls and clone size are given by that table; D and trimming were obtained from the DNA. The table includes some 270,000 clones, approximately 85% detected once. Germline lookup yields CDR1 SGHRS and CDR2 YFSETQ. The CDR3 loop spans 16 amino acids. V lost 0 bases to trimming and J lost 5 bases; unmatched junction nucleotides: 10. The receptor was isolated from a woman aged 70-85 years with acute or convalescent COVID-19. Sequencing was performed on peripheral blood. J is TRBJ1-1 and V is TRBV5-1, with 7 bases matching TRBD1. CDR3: CASSLGGGGAGTEAFF. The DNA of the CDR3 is TGCGCCAGCAGCTTGGGCGGAGGGGGCGCAGGGACTGAAGCTTTCTTT.